This TCR beta chain originates from a study of cytotoxic CD8 clonotypes in ibrutinib-treated CLL. Regarding this clone: Its antigen is not known.

Only in-frame clones appear in the TCRdb table, and some are missing; sequencing was by immunoSEQ multiplex PCR. The sample has around 250,000 clones; 70% are singletons. The V gene lost 5 bases and the J gene lost 2 bases, with 12 bases spanning the gap. This CDR3 contains 14 residues. Germline V lookup: CDR1 SEHNR, CDR2 FQNEAQ (reference sequence). Broader study findings: Sample timing was unmatched between remission and later-progressing patients; lymph nodes unstudied.

The starting material was PBMCs, obtained after 24 months of ibrutinib treatment. J is TRBJ2-5 and V is TRBV7-9; D may be TRBD1 or TRBD2 (5 bases each). This TCR derives from a human donor with chronic lymphocytic leukemia. The CDR3 DNA sequence: TGTGCCAGCAGCCAGGGACGGAAACAAGAGACCCAGTACTTC. As protein: CASSQGRKQETQYF.